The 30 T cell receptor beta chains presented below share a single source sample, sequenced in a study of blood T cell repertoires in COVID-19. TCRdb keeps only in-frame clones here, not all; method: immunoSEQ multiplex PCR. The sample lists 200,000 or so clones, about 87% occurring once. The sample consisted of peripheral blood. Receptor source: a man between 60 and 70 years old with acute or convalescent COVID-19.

The CDR3 nucleotides read TGTGCCAGCAGCGGGGCGACAGAGACCCAGTACTTC. This encodes CASSGATETQYF. V gene TRBV7-3 combines with J gene TRBJ2-5; a possible D gene is TRBD1 (5 bases). CDR1 and CDR2 (germline): SGHTA, FQGTGA. The CDR3 is 12 amino acids. Trimming cost V 5 bases and J 4 bases, with 8 bases left between them.

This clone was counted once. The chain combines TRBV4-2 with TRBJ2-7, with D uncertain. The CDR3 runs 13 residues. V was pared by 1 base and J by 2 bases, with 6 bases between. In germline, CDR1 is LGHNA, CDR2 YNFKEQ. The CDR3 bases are TGTGCCAGCAGCCAAGTTGAGGCCTACGAGCAGTACTTC. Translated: CASSQVEAYEQYF.

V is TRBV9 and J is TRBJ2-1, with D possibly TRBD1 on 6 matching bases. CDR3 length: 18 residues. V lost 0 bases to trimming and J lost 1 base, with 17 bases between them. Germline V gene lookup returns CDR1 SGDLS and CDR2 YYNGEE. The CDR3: CASSVVGGSPMSYNEQFF. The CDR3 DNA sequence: TGTGCCAGCAGCGTAGTTGGGGGCTCCCCGATGTCCTACAATGAGCAGTTCTTC. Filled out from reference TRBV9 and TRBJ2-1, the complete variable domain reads DSGVTQTPKHLITATGQRVTLRCSPRSGDLSVYWYQQSLDQGLQFLIQYYNGEERAKGNILERFSAQQFPDLHSELNLSSLELGDSALYFCASSVVGGSPMSYNEQFFGPGTRLTVL.

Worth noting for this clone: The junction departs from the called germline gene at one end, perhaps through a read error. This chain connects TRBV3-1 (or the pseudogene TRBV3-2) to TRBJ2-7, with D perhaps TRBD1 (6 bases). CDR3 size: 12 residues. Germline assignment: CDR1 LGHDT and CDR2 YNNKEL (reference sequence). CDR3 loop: CASSQLAGQYIF. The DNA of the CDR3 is TGTGCCAGCAGCCAGCTCGCCGGACAGTACATATTC.

CDR3 in amino acids: CASRGQQTNTGELFF. CDR3 DNA sequence: TGTGCCAGCAGGGGACAGCAAACGAACACCGGGGAGCTGTTTTTT. The chain couples TRBV2 to TRBJ2-2; 7 bases match TRBD1. Trimming at V came to 6 bases and at J to 0 bases, leaving 4 bases not matched to a gene. Germline assignment: CDR1 SNHLY and CDR2 FYNNEI. This CDR3 comprises 15 residues.

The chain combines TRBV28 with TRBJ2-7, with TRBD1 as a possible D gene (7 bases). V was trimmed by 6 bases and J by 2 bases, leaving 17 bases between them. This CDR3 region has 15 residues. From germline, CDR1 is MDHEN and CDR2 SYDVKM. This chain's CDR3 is CASRRTTGEAYEQYF. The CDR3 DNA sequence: TGTGCCAGCAGACGCACTACAGGGGAGGCCTACGAGCAGTACTTC. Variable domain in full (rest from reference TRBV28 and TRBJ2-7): DVKVTQSSRYLVKRTGEKVFLECVQDMDHENMFWYRQDPGLGLRLIYFSYDVKMKEKGDIPEGYSVSREKKERFSLILESASTNQTSMYLCASRRTTGEAYEQYFGPGTRLTVT.

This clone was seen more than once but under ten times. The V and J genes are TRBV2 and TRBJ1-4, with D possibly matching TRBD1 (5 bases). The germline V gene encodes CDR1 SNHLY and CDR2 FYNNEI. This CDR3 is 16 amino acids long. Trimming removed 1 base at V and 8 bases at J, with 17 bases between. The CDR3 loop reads CASSEVRGVGGEKLFF. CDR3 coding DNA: TGTGCCAGCAGTGAAGTAAGGGGCGTAGGTGGGGAAAAACTGTTTTTT. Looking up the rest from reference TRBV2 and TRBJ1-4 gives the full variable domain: EPEVTQTPSHQVTQMGQEVILRCVPISNHLYFYWYRQILGQKVEFLVSFYNNEISEKSEIFDDQFSVERPDGSNFTLKIRSTKLEDSAMYFCASSEVRGVGGEKLFFGSGTQLSVL.

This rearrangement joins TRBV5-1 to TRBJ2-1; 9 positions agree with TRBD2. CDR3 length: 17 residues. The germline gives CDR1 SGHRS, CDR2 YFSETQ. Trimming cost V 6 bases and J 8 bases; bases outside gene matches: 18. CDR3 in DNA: TGCGCCAGCACGAAGGGCGGGGGGGCCGTGGTTTCCTATGAGCAGTTCTTC. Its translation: CASTKGGGAVVSYEQFF. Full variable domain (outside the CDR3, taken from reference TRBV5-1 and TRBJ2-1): KAGVTQTPRYLIKTRGQQVTLSCSPISGHRSVSWYQQTPGQGLQFLFEYFSETQRNKGNFPGRFSGRQFSNSRSEMNVSTLELGDSALYLCASTKGGGAVVSYEQFFGPGTRLTVL.

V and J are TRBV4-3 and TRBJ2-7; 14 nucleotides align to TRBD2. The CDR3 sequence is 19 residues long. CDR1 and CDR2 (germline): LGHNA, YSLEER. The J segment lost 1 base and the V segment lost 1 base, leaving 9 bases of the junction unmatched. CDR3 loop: CASSQALGLAGGASYEQYF. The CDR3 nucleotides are TGCGCCAGCAGCCAAGCCCTCGGACTAGCGGGGGGCGCATCCTACGAGCAGTACTTC.

The CDR3 sequence is CASRGDSSDEQFF. In DNA form, the CDR3 reads TGTGCCAGCAGGGGGGACTCGAGCGATGAGCAGTTCTTC. The chain joins TRBV5-4 to TRBJ2-1, with a weak D call TRBD2 (6 bases). Trimming stripped 5 bases from V and 8 bases from J, with 14 bases between. CDR1 and CDR2 from the germline V gene are SGHNT and YYREEE (reference sequence). The CDR3 spans 13 residues.

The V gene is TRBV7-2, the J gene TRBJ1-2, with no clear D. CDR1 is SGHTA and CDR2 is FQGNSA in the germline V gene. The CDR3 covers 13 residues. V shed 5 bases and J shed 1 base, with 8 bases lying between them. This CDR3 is CASSVQINYGYTF. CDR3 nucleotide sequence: TGTGCCAGCAGCGTACAGATTAACTATGGCTACACCTTC.

The CDR3 nucleotides are TGTGCCAGCAGTTACCGGGAGTTGGGTAATTCACCCCTCCACTTT. It specifies CASSYRELGNSPLHF. The chain combines TRBV6-5 with TRBJ1-6; no firm D call. This CDR3 is built from 15 residues. Germline lookup yields CDR1 MNHEY and CDR2 SVGAGI. V lost 2 bases, J lost 6 bases, and 11 bases lay in between.

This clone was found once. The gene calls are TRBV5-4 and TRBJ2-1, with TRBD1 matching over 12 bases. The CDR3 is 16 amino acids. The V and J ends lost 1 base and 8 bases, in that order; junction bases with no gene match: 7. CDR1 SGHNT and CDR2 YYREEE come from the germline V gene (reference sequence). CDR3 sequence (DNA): TGTGCCAGCAGCTTGACGGGACAGGGGGCCGACGATGAGCAGTTCTTC. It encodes CASSLTGQGADDEQFF.

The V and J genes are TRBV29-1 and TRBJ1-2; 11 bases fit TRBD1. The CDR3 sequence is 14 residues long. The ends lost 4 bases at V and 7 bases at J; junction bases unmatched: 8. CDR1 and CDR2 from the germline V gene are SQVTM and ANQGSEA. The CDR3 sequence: CSVGGGQGAGGYTF. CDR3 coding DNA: TGCAGCGTTGGGGGTGGACAGGGGGCCGGTGGCTACACCTTC.

CDR3 residues: CASSRDSSNQPQHF. CDR3 coding DNA: TGTGCCAGCAGCAGGGACAGTTCCAATCAGCCCCAGCATTTT. V usage is TRBV7-3 and J usage is TRBJ1-5, with 7 bases identical to TRBD1. There are 14 residues in the CDR3. Germline V gene sequence: CDR1 SGHTA, CDR2 FQGTGA. J was trimmed by 3 bases and V by 5 bases; bases with no gene match: 4.

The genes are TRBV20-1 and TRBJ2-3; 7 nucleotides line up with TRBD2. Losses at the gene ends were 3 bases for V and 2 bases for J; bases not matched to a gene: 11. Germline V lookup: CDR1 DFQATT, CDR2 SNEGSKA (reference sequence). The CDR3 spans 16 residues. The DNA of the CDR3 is TGCAGTGCTAGTCCCTCGCGGGGGTCCCCCACAGATACGCAGTATTTT. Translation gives CSASPSRGSPTDTQYF.

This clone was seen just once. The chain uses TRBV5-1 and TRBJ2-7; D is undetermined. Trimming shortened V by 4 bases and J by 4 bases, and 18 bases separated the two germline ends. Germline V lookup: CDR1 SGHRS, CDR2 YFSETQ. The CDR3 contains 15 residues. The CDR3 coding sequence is TGCGCCAGCAGCGCCTCCCGCGGTGGAGTTTACGAGCAGTACTTC. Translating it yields CASSASRGGVYEQYF. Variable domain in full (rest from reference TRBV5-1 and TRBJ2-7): KAGVTQTPRYLIKTRGQQVTLSCSPISGHRSVSWYQQTPGQGLQFLFEYFSETQRNKGNFPGRFSGRQFSNSRSEMNVSTLELGDSALYLCASSASRGGVYEQYFGPGTRLTVT.

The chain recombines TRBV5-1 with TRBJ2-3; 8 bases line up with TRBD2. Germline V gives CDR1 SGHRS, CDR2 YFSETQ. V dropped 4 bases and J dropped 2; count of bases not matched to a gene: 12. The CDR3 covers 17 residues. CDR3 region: CASSPTSGTRITDTQYF. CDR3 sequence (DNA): TGCGCCAGCAGCCCTACATCCGGGACTAGAATCACAGATACGCAGTATTTT.

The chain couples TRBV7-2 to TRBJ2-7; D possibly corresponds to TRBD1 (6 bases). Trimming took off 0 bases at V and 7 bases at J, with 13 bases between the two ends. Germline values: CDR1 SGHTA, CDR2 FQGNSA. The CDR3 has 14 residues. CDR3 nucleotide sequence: TGTGCCAGCAGCTTAGCCTGGACAGCCAAGGAGCAGTACTTC. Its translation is CASSLAWTAKEQYF.

This chain's CDR3 is CASSMGQGGNIQYF. CDR3 coding DNA: TGTGCCAGTAGTATGGGACAGGGGGGAAACATTCAGTACTTC. The rearrangement uses TRBV19 and TRBJ2-4; 11 bases agree with TRBD1. The CDR3 loop spans 14 amino acids. V was pared by 3 bases and J by 6 bases, with 1 base of the junction left unmatched. Germline V gene data show CDR1 as LNHDA and CDR2 as SQIVND (reference sequence).

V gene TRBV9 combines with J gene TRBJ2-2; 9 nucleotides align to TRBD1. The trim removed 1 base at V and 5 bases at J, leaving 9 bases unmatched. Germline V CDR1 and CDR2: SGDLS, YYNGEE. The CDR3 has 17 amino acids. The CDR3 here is CASSVPTGGLETGELFF. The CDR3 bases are TGTGCCAGCAGCGTACCGACAGGGGGACTCGAAACCGGGGAGCTGTTTTTT.

The CDR3 here is CASSLIGGDTEAFF. The CDR3 DNA sequence: TGTGCCAGCAGTTTAATCGGGGGGGACACTGAAGCTTTCTTT. The rearrangement uses TRBV28 and TRBJ1-1; D is possibly TRBD1 (5 bases). In germline, CDR1 is MDHEN, CDR2 SYDVKM. The CDR3 loop spans 14 amino acids. V was shortened by 2 bases and J by 3 bases, with 10 bases between the two germline ends. Full variable domain (remainder filled in from reference TRBV28 and TRBJ1-1): DVKVTQSSRYLVKRTGEKVFLECVQDMDHENMFWYRQDPGLGLRLIYFSYDVKMKEKGDIPEGYSVSREKKERFSLILESASTNQTSMYLCASSLIGGDTEAFFGQGTRLTVV.

CDR3 in amino acids: CAWSVQTGGQTEQYF. Written as DNA, the CDR3 is TGTGCCTGGAGTGTACAGACAGGGGGCCAGACCGAGCAGTACTTC. The V gene is TRBV30, the J gene TRBJ2-7, with TRBD1 matching over 10 bases. The CDR3 is 15 residues long. V was pared by 0 bases and J by 6 bases, with 8 bases of the junction left unmatched. Per the germline V gene, CDR1 is GTSNPN and CDR2 is SVGIG (reference sequence).

This CDR3 reads CASSLAGAGQETQYF. Here the CDR3 DNA reads TGTGCCAGCAGCTTGGCCGGGGCGGGGCAAGAGACCCAGTACTTC. The chain is built from TRBV5-4 and TRBJ2-5; a weak D match, TRBD2 (6 bases). CDR3 length: 15 amino acids. The V gene lost 0 bases and the J gene lost 2 bases, with 11 bases spanning the gap. Germline lookup yields CDR1 SGHNT and CDR2 YYREEE (reference sequence).

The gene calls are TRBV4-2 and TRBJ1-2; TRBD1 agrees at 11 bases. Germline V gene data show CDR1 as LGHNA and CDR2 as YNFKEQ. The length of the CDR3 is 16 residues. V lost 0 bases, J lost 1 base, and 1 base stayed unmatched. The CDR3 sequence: CASSQEDRGHNYGYTF. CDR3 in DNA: TGTGCCAGCAGCCAAGAGGACAGGGGGCATAACTATGGCTACACCTTC.

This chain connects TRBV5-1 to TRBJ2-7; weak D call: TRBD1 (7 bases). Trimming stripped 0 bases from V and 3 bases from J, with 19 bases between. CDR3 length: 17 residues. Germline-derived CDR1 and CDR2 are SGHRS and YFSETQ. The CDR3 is CASSLAPGGRGNYEQYF. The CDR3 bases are TGCGCCAGCAGCTTGGCCCCAGGGGGGCGGGGAAACTACGAGCAGTACTTC.

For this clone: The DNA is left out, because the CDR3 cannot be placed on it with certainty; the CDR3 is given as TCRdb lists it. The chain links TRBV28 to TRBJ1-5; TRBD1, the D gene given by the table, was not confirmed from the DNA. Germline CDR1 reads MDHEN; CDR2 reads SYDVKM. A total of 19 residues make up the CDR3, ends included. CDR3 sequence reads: CASSILGTSTRDSNQPQHF.

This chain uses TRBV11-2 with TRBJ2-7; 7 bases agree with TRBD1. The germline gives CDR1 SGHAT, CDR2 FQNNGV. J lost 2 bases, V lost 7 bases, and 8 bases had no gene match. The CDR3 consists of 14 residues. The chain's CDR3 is CASKITGTAYEQYF. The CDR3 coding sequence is TGTGCCAGCAAGATCACGGGGACAGCCTACGAGCAGTACTTC.

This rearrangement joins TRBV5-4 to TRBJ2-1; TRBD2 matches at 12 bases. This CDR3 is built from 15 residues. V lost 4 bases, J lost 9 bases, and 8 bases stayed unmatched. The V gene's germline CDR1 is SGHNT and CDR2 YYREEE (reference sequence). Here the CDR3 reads CASSPLAGGPGEQFF. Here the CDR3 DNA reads TGTGCCAGCAGCCCCCTAGCGGGGGGGCCGGGTGAGCAGTTCTTC.

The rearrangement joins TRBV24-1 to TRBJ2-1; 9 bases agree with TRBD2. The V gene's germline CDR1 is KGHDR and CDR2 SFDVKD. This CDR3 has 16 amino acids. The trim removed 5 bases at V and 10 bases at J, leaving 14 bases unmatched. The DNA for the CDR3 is TGTGCCACCAGTGTTATAGGCGGGGGGGGCTTAGAGGAGCAGTTCTTC. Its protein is CATSVIGGGGLEEQFF.